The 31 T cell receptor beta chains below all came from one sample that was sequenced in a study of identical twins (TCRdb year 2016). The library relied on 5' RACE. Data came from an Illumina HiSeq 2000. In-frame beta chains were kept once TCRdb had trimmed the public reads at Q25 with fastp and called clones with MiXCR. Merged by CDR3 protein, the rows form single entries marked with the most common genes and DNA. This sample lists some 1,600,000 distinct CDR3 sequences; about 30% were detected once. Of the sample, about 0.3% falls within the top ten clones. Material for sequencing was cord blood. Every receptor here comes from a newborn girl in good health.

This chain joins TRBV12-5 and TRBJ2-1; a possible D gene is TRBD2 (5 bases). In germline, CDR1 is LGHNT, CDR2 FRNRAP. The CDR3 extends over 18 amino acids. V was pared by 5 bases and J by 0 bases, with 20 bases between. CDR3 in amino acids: CASGLEGVGLSSYNEQFF. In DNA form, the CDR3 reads TGTGCTAGTGGTCTAGAGGGAGTAGGTCTGAGCTCCTACAATGAGCAGTTCTTC.

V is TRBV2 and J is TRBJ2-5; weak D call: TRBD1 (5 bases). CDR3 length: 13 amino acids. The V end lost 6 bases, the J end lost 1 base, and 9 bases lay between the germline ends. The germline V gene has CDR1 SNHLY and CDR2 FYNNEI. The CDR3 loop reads CASRRQTQETQYF. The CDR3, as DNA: TGTGCCAGCAGACGACAGACCCAAGAGACCCAGTACTTC.

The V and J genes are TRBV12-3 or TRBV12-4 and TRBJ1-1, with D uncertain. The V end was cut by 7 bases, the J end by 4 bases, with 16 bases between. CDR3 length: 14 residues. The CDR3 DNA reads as TGTGCCAGCACCCCTCTCCCGGGAGGCACTGAAGCTTTCTTT. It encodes CASTPLPGGTEAFF.

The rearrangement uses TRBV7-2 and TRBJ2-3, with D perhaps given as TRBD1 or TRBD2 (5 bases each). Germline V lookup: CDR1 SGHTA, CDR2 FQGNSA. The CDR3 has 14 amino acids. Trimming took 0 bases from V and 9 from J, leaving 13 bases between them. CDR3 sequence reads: CASSLAGVANTQYF. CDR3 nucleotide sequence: TGTGCCAGCAGCTTAGCGGGGGTGGCCAACACGCAGTATTTT.

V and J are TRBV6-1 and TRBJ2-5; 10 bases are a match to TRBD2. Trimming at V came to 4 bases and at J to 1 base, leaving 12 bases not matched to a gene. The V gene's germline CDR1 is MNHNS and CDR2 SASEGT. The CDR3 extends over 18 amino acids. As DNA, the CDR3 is TGTGCCAGCAGTGGAAGTTGGGGCGTAGCGGGGGGCCAAGAGACCCAGTACTTC. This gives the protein CASSGSWGVAGGQETQYF.

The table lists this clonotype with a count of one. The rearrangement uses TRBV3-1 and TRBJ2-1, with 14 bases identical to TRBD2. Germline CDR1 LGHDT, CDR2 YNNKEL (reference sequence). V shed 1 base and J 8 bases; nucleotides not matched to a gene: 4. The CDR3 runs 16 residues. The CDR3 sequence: CASSQGGLAGVHEQFF. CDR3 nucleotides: TGTGCCAGCAGCCAAGGGGGACTAGCGGGGGTCCATGAGCAGTTCTTC.

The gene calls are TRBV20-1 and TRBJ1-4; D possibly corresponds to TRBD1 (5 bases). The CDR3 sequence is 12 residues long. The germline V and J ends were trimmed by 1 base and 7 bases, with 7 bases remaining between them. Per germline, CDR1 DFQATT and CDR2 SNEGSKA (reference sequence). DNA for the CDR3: TGCAGTGCTAGAGCAGGGAGTGAAAAACTGTTTTTT. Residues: CSARAGSEKLFF.

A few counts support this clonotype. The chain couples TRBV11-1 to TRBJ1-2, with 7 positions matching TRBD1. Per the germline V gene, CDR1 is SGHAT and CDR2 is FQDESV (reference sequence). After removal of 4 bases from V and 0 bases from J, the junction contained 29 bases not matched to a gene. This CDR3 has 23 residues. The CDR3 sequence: CASSSAFAILQGLPTYSNYGYTF. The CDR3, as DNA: TGTGCCAGCAGCTCCGCCTTCGCCATTTTACAGGGGCTGCCTACGTATTCTAACTATGGCTACACCTTC.

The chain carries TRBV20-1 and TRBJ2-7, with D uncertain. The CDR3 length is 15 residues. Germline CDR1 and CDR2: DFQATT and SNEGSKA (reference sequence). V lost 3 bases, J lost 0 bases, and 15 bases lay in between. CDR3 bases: TGCAGTGCTAGGGACCTGTCGGTTAGCTCCTACGAGCAGTACTTC. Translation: CSARDLSVSSYEQYF.

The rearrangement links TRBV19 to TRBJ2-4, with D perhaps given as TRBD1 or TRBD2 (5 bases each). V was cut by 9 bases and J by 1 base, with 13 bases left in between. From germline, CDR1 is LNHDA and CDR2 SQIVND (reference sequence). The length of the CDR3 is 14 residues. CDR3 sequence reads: CASRGVRAKNIQYF. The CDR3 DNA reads TGTGCCAGCCGAGGGGTGAGGGCCAAAAACATTCAGTACTTC.

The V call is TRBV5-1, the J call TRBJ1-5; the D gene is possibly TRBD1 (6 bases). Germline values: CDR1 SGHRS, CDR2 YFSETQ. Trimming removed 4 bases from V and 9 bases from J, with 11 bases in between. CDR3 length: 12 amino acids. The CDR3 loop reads CASSKTGGPQHF. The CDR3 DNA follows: TGCGCCAGCAGCAAGACAGGTGGGCCCCAGCATTTT.

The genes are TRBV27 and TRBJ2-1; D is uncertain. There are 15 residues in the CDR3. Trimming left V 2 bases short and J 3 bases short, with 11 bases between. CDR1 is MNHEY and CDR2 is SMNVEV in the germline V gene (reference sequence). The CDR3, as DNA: TGTGCCAGCAGTTTAATGGGGTCAAACTACAATGAGCAGTTCTTC. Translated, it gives CASSLMGSNYNEQFF.

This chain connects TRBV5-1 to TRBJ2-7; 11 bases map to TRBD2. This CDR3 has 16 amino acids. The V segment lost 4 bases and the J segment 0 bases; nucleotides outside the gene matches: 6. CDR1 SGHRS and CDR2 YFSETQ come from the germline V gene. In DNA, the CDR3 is TGCGCCAGCAGCCCGCGACTAGCGGGACTCTCCTACGAGCAGTACTTC. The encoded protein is CASSPRLAGLSYEQYF.

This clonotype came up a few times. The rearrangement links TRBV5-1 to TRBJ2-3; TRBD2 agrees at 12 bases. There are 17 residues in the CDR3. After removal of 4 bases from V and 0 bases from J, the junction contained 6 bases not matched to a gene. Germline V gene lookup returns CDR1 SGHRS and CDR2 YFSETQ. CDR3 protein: CASSRTGTSGSTDTQYF. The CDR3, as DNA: TGCGCCAGCAGCAGAACCGGGACTAGCGGGAGCACAGATACGCAGTATTTT.

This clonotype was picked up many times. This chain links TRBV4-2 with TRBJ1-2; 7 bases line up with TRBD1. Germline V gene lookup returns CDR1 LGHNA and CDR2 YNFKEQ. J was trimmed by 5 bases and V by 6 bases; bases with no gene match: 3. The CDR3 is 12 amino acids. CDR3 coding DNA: TGTGCCAGCAGTCAGACAGGGTATGGCTACACCTTC. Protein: CASSQTGYGYTF.

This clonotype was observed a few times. CDR3 in amino acids: CASSIGGGNEKLFF. The CDR3 coding sequence is TGTGCCAGCAGCATAGGGGGCGGTAATGAAAAACTGTTTTTT. The chain has TRBV28 and TRBJ1-4; 7 nucleotides line up with TRBD1. The CDR3 is 14 residues long. Germline V gene data show CDR1 as MDHEN and CDR2 as SYDVKM. V dropped 6 bases and J dropped 4; count of bases not matched to a gene: 5.

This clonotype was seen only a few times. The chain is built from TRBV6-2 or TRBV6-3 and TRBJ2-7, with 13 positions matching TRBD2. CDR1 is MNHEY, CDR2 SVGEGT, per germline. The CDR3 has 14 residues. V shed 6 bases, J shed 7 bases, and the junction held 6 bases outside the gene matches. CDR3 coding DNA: TGTGCCAGCAGACGACTAGCGGGAGGTAAAGAGCAGTACTTC. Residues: CASRRLAGGKEQYF.

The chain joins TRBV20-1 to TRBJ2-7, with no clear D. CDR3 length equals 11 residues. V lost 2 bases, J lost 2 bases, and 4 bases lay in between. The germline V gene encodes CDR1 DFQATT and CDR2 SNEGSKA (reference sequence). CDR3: CSARFTYEQYF. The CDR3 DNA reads TGCAGTGCTAGATTCACCTACGAGCAGTACTTC.

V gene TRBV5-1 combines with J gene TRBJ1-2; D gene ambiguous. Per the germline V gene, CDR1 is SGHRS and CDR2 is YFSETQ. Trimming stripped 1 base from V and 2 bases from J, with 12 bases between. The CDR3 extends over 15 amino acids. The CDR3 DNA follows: TGCGCCAGCAGCTTGAAGGCAGGCGAGAACTATGGCTACACCTTC. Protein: CASSLKAGENYGYTF.

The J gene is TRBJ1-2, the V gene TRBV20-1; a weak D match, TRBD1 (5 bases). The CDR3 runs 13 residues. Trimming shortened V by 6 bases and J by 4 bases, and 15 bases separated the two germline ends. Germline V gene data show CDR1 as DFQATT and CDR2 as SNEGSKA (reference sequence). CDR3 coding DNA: TGCAGTGCCCCGAAGGTGGGGGGCTATGGCTACACCTTC. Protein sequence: CSAPKVGGYGYTF.

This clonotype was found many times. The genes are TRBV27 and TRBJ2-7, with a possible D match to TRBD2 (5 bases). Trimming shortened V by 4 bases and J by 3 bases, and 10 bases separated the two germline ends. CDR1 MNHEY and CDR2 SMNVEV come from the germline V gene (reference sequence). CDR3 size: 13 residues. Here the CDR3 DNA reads TGTGCCAGCAGTTCCGGACTTGTCTACGAGCAGTACTTC. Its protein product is CASSSGLVYEQYF.

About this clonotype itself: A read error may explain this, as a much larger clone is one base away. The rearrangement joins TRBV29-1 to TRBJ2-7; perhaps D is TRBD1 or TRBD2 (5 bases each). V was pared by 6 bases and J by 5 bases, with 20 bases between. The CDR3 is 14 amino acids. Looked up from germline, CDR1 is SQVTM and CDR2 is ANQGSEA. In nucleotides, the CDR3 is TGCAGCGTGATTTTCCGGGACCGGACCCACGAGCAGTACTTC. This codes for CSVIFRDRTHEQYF.

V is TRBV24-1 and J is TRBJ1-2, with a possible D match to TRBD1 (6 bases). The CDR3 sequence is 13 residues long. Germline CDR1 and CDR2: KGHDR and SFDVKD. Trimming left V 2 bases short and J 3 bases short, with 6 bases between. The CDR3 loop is CATSDYRDYGYTF. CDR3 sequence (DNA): TGTGCCACCAGTGATTACAGGGACTATGGCTACACCTTC.

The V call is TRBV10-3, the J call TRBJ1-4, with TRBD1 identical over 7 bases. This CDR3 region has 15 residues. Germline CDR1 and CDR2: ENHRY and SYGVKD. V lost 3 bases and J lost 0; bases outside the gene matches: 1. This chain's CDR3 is CAISEQGPTNEKLFF. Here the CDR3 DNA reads TGTGCCATCAGTGAACAGGGGCCAACTAATGAAAAACTGTTTTTT.

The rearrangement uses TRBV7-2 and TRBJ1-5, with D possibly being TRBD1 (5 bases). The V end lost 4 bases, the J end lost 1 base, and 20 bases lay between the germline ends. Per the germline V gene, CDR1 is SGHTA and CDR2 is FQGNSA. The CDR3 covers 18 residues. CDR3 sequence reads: CASSWATWGRSSNQPQHF. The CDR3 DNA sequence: TGTGCCAGCAGCTGGGCAACGTGGGGCAGGTCCAGCAATCAGCCCCAGCATTTT.

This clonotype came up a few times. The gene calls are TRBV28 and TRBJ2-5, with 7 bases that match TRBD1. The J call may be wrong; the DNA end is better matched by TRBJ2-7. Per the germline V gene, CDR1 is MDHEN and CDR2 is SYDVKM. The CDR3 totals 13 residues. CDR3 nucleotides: TGTGCCAGCGGGCGGACAGGATTCTACGAGCAGTACTTC. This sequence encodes CASGRTGFYEQYF.

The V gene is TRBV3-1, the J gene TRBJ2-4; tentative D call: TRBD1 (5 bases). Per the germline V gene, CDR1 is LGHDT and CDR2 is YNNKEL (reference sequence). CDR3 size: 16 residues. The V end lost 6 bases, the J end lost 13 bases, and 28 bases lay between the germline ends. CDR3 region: CASSHLVRGFYNEQYF. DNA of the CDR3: TGTGCCAGCAGTCATTTGGTTAGGGGCTTCTACAATGAGCAGTACTTC. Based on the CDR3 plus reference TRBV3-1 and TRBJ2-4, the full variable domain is DTAVSQTPKYLVTQMGNDKSIKCEQNLGHDTMYWYKQDSKKFLKIMFSYNNKELIINETVPNRFSPKSPDKAHLNLHINSLELGDSAVYFCASSHLVRGFYNEQYFGAGTRLSVL.

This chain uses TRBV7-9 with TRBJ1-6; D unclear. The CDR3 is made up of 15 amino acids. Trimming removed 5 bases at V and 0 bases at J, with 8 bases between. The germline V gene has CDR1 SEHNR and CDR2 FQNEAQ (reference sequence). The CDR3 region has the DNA TGTGCCAGCAGCATACAGAGCTCCTATAATTCACCCCTCCACTTT. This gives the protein CASSIQSSYNSPLHF.

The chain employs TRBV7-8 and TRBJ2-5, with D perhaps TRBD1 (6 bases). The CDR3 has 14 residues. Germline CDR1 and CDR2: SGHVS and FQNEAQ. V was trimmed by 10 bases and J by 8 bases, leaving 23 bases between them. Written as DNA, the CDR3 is TGTGCCACCAGGGTGACAGGTCCCACTAATACCCAGTACTTC. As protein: CATRVTGPTNTQYF.

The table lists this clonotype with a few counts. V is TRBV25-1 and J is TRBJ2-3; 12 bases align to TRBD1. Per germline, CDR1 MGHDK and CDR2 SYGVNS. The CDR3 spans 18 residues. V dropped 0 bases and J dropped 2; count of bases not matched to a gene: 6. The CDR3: CASSEYGDRGLLTDTQYF. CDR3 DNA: TGTGCCAGCAGTGAATATGGGGACAGGGGGCTCCTCACAGATACGCAGTATTTT.

DNA of the CDR3: TGCAGTGCTAGGGAGGGGGCCCACGAGCAGTACTTC. Its translation: CSAREGAHEQYF. The V and J genes are TRBV20-1 and TRBJ2-7; TRBD1 is a possible D gene (7 bases). This CDR3 has 12 amino acids. Germline V gene sequence: CDR1 DFQATT, CDR2 SNEGSKA (reference sequence). V was shortened by 3 bases and J by 5 bases, with 11 bases between the two germline ends.